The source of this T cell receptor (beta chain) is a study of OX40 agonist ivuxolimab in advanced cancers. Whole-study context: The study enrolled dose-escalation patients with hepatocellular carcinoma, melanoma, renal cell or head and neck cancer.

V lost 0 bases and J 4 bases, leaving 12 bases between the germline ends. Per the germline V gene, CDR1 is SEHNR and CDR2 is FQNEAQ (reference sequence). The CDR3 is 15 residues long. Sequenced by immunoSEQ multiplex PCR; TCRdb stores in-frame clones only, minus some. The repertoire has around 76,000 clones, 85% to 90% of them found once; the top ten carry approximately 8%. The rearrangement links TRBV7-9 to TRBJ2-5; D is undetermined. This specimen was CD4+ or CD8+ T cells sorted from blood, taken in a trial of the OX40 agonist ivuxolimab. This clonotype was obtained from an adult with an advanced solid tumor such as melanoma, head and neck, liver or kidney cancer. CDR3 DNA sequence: TGTGCCAGCAGCTTAGCTTCGGGTGAGAGAGAGACCCAGTACTTC. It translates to CASSLASGERETQYF.